The clone carrying this T cell receptor (beta chain) has more than one count but fewer than ten. What it recognizes is unknown. Ophthalmopathy patients had Clinical Activity Score at least 3, NOSPECS grade at least 4, duration under 3 months. Each diagnosis was grounded in clinical symptoms, serum thyroxine and TRAb, thyroid ultrasound, and orbital computed tomography. Source material for PBMCs was 9 to 10 ml fresh peripheral blood. The sample belongs to a study of T cells in Graves' hyperthyroidism and ophthalmopathy. RNA transcripts were the template for amplifying TCR beta CDR3 regions. The study used the HTBI primer set for a first-round RT-PCR of the TCR CDR3. TCRdb re-derived calls from the multiplex PCR reads in MiXCR, one entry per CDR3 protein. Among roughly 400,000 distinct CDR3 sequences listed, roughly 13% were seen once. The germline V gene encodes CDR1 MRHNA and CDR2 SNTAGT. Trimming removed 2 bases from V and 7 bases from J, with 10 bases in between. This CDR3 is 13 amino acids long.

Study observations and caveats: Blood also carried most thyroid clonotypes expanded above 0.001.

Sequenced sample: blood. V gene TRBV6-4 combines with J gene TRBJ2-3; D possibly corresponds to TRBD2 (5 bases). The sequence derives from a man aged 45-65 years with Graves' ophthalmopathy. The CDR3 protein is CASSDGTGNTQYF. The CDR3 DNA reads TGTGCCAGCAGTGACGGAACGGGGAATACGCAGTATTTT.